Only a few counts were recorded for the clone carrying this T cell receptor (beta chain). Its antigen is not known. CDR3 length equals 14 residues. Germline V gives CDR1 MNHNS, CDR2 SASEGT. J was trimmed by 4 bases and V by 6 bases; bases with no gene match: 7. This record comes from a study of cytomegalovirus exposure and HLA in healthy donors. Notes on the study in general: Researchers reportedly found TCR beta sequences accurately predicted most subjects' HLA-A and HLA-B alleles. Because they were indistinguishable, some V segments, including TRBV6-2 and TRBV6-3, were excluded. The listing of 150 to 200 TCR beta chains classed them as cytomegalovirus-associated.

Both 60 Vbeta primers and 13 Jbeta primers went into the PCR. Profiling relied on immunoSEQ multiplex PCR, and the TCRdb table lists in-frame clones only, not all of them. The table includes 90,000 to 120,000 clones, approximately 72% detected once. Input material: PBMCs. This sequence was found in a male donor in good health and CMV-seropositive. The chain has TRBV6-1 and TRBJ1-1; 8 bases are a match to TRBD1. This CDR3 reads CASSLDRDVTEAFF. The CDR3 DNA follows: TGTGCCAGCAGCCTGGACAGGGACGTCACTGAAGCTTTCTTT.